A single TCR beta chain is shown here with its context. Antigen specificity is unknown. This entry comes from a study of T cells in localized non-small cell lung cancer. Study-level results: Appearance in adjacent lung was seen for a median around 58 of the top 100 tumor clones.

The repertoire was sequenced with immunoSEQ multiplex PCR; TCRdb's copy has only in-frame clones and lacks some. The data show 25,000 to 35,000 clones, with approximately 91% seen just once and around 6% held by the top ten. The length of the CDR3 is 18 residues. The germline V gene encodes CDR1 MNHEY and CDR2 SMNVEV (reference sequence). Trimming stripped 3 bases from V and 8 bases from J, with 26 bases between. This clonotype was obtained from a man aged 35 to 70 with stage II lung adenocarcinoma. The chain links TRBV27 to TRBJ2-1; maybe TRBD2 (7 bases). The sample consisted of PBMCs, taken before any cancer treatment. CDR3 region: CASSLGGLWRPRKDEQFF. DNA of the CDR3: TGTGCCAGCAGTTTGGGGGGGCTATGGCGGCCCCGGAAGGATGAGCAGTTCTTC.